This T cell receptor beta chain was identified during a study of T cell changes during pregnancy in multiple sclerosis. Sequenced by immunoSEQ multiplex PCR; TCRdb stores in-frame clones only, minus some. The repertoire holds just under 85,000 clones, with approximately 90% as singletons. The CDR3 extends over 19 amino acids. The germline V and J ends were trimmed by 0 bases and 5 bases, with 25 bases remaining between them. Germline lookup yields CDR1 MGHRA and CDR2 YSYEKL. The TCR was taken from a female donor with multiple sclerosis, enrolled in a pregnancy study. The sample in question was peripheral blood, obtained in the first trimester of pregnancy. The chain has TRBV4-1 and TRBJ2-5; tentatively, D is TRBD2 (5 bases). The CDR3 loop reads CASSQDWGSWGVFGETQYF. The CDR3 DNA sequence: TGCGCCAGCAGCCAAGATTGGGGATCTTGGGGAGTGTTCGGGGAGACCCAGTACTTC.